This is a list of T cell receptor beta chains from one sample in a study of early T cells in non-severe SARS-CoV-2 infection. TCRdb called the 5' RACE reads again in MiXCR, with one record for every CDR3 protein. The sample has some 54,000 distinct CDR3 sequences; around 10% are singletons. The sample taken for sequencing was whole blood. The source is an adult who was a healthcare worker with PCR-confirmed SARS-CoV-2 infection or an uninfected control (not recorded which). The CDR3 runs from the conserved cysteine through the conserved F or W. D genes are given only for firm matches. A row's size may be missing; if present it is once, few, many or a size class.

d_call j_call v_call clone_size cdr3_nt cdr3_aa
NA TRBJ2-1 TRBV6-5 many TGTGCCAGCAGTCCTAATACTTACGATGAGCAGTTCTTC CASSPNTYDEQFF
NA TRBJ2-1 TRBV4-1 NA TGCGCCAGCAGCCAAGATAAGCGCGGGAACCGAGACAATGAGCAGTTCTTC CASSQDKRGNRDNEQFF
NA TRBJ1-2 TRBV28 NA TGTGCCAGCAGTTTAAGAGGGGCTTCTTATGGCTACACCTTC CASSLRGASYGYTF
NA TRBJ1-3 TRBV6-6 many TGTGCCAGCAGCCCACCCACTTGGGTCTCTGGAAACACCATATATTTT CASSPPTWVSGNTIYF
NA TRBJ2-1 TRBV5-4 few TGTGCCAGCAGCTTGCCCCTAGTCAATGAGCAGTTCTTC CASSLPLVNEQFF
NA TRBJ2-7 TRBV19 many TGTGCCAGTAGGCAGACCGGGACACGCAATTCCTACGAGCAGTACTTC CASRQTGTRNSYEQYF
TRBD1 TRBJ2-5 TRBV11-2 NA TGTGCCAGCAGCTTGACAGGGTGGGTCGGCGAGACCCAGTACTTC CASSLTGWVGETQYF
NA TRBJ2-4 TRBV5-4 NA TGTGCCAGCAGGTTCAGATGGGACATTCAGTACTTC CASRFRWDIQYF
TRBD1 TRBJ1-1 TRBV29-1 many TGCAGCGTTGAGGGACAGGGAAGCACTGAAGCTTTCTTT CSVEGQGSTEAFF
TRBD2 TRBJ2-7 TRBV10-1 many TGCGCCAGGAGAATAGCGGGAGACCCCTCCTACGAGCAGTACTTC CARRIAGDPSYEQYF
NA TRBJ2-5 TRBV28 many TGTGCCAGCTGGCCCCGCCAGTGGAGAGAGACCCAGTACTTC CASWPRQWRETQYF
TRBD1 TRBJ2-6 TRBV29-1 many TGCAGCGTTGAGGGACAGGGAACTGGGGCCAACGTCCTGACTTTC CSVEGQGTGANVLTF
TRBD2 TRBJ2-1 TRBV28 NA TGTGCCAGCAGTCGCGTAGCGGGACTATACAATGAGCAGTTCTTC CASSRVAGLYNEQFF
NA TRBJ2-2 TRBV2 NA TGTGCCAGCAGTGGATTAAGCGGGGAGCTGTTTTTT CASSGLSGELFF
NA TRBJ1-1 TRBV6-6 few TGTGCCAGCACGGTTGGCGTTATGAACACTGAAGCTTTCTTT CASTVGVMNTEAFF
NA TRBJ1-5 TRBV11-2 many TGTGCCAGCAGCTTACAAGACAATCAGCCCCAGCATTTT CASSLQDNQPQHF